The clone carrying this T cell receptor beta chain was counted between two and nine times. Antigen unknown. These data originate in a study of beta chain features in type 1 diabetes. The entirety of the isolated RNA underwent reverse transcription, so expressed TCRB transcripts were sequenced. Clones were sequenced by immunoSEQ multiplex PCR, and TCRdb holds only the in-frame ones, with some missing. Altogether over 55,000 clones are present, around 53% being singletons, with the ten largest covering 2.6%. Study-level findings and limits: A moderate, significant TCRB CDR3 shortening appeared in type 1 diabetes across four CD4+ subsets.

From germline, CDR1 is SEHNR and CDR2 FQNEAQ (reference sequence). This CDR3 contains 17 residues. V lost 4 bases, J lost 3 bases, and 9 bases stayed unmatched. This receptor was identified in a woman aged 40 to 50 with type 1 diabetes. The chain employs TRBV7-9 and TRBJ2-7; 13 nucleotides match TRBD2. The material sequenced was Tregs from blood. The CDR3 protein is CASSWAGTSGEIYEQYF. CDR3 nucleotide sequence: TGTGCCAGCAGCTGGGCCGGGACTAGCGGGGAAATCTACGAGCAGTACTTC.